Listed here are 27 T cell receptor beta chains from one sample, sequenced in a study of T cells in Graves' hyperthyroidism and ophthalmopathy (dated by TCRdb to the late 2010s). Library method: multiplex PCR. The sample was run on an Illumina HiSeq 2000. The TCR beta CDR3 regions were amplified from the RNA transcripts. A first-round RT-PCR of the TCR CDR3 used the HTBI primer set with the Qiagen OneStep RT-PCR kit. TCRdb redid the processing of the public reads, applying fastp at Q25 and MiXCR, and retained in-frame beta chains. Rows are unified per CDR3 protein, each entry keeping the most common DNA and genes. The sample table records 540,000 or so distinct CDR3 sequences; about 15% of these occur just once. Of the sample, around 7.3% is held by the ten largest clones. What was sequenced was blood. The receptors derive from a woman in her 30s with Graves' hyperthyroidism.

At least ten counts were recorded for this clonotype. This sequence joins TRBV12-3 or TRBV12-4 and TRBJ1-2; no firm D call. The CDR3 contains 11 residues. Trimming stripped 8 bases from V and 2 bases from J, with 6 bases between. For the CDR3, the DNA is TGTGCCAGCGGGAAGAACTATGGCTACACCTTC. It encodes CASGKNYGYTF.

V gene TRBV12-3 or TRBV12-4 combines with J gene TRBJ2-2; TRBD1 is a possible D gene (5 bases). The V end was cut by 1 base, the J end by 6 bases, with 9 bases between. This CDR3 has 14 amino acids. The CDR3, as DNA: TGTGCCAGCAGTTTAGAACAGGCGGCCGGGGAGCTGTTTTTT. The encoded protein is CASSLEQAAGELFF.

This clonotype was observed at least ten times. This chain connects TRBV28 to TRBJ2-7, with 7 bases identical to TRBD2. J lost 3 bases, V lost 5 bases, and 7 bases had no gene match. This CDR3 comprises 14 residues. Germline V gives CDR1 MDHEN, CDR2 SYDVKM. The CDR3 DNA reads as TGTGCCAGCAGTCTCCTAGCGGACATCTACGAGCAGTACTTC. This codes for CASSLLADIYEQYF.

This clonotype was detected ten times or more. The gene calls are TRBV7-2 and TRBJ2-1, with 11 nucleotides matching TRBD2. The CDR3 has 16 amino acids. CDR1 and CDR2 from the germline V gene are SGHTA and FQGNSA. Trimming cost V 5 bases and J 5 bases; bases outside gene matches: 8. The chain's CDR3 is CASSPLGLAANNEQFF. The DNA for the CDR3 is TGTGCCAGCAGCCCCCTGGGACTAGCGGCTAACAATGAGCAGTTCTTC. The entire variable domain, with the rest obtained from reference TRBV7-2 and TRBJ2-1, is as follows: GAGVSQSPSNKVTEKGKDVELRCDPISGHTALYWYRQSLGQGLEFLIYFQGNSAPDKSGLPSDRFSAERTGGSVSTLTIQRTQQEDSAVYLCASSPLGLAANNEQFFGPGTRLTVL.

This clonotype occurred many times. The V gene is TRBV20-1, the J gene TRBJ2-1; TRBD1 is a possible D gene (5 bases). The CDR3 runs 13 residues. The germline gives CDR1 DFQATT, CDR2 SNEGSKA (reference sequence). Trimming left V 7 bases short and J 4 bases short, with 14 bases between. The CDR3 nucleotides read TGCAGTGTCTGGCCCCAGGGTTACAATGAGCAGTTCTTC. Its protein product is CSVWPQGYNEQFF.

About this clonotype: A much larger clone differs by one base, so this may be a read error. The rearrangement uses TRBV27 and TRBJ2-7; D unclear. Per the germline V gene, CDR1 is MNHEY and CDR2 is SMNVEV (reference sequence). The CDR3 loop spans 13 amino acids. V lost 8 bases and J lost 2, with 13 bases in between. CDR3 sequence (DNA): TGTGCCAGCGTCCTCAGTCCCCCCTACGAGCAGTACTTC. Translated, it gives CASVLSPPYEQYF.

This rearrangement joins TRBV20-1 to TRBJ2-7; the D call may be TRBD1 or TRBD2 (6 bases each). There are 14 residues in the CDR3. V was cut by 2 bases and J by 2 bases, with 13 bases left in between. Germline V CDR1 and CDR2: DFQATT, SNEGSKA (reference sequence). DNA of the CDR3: TGCAGTGCTAGACTAGGGGGGACGACCTACGAGCAGTACTTC. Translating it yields CSARLGGTTYEQYF.

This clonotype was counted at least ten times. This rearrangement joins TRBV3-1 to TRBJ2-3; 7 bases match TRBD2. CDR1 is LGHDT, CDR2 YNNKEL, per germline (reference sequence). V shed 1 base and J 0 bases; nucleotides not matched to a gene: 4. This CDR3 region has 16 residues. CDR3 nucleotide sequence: TGTGCCAGCAGCCAAGCATTGCGGGGGAGCACAGATACGCAGTATTTT. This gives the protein CASSQALRGSTDTQYF.

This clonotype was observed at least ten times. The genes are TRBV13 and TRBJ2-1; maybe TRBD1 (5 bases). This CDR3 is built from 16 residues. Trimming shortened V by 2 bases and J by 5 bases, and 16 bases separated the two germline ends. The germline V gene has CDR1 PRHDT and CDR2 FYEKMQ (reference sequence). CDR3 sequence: CASSLSGSGKDNEQFF. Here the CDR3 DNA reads TGTGCCAGCAGCTTATCAGGCTCAGGGAAAGACAATGAGCAGTTCTTC.

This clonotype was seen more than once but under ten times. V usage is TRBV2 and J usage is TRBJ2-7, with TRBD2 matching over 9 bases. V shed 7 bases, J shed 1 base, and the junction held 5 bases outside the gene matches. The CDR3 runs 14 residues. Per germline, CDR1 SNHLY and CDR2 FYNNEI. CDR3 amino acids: CASILAGVSYEQYF. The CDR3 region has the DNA TGTGCCAGCATTTTAGCGGGGGTTTCCTACGAGCAGTACTTC.

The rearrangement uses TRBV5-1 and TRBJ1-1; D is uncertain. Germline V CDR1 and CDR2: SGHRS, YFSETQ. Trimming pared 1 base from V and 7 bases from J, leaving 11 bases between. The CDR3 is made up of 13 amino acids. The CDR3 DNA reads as TGCGCCAGCAGCTTGTCCCAGGATGATGAAGCTTTCTTT. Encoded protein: CASSLSQDDEAFF. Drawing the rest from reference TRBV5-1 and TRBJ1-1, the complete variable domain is KAGVTQTPRYLIKTRGQQVTLSCSPISGHRSVSWYQQTPGQGLQFLFEYFSETQRNKGNFPGRFSGRQFSNSRSEMNVSTLELGDSALYLCASSLSQDDEAFFGQGTRLTVV.

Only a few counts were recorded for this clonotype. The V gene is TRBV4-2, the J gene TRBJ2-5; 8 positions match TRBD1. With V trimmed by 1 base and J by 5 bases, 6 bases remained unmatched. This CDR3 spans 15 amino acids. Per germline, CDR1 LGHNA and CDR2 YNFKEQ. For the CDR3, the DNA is TGTGCCAGCAGCCAAGGGACAGGGAATTGGGAGACCCAGTACTTC. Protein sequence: CASSQGTGNWETQYF.

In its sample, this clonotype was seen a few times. The CDR3 DNA follows: TGTGCCAGCAGCTTAGTCGGGAGACTTCGAGAGACCCAGTACTTC. Translated, it gives CASSLVGRLRETQYF. The rearrangement uses TRBV7-3 and TRBJ2-5; D possibly corresponds to TRBD2 (6 bases). The germline V gene encodes CDR1 SGHTA and CDR2 FQGTGA. The V gene lost 2 bases and the J gene lost 4 bases, with 14 bases spanning the gap. The CDR3 extends over 15 amino acids.

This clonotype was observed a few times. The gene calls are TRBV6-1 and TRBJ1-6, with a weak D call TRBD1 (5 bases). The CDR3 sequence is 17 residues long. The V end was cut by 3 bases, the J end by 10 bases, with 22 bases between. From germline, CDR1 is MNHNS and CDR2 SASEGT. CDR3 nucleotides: TGTGCCAGCAGTGACCTGTATCGGGGCCCAGGTTCGTCACCCCTCCACTTT. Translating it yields CASSDLYRGPGSSPLHF.

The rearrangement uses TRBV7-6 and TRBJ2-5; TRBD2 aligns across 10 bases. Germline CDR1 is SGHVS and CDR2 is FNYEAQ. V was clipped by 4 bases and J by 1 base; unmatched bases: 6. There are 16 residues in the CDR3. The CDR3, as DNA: TGTGCCAGCAGCTCTGCTAGCGGGAGTTCCCAAGAGACCCAGTACTTC. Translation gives CASSSASGSSQETQYF.

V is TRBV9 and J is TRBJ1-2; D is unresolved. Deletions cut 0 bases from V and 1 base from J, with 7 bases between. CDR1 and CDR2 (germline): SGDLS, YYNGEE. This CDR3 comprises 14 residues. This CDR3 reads CASSVDLFNYGYTF. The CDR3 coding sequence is TGTGCCAGCAGCGTAGATCTGTTTAACTATGGCTACACCTTC.

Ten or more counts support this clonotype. This chain's CDR3 is CASSAGTSVQYF. The CDR3 DNA sequence: TGTGCCAGCAGTGCGGGGACTAGCGTGCAGTACTTC. The genes are TRBV12-3 or TRBV12-4 and TRBJ2-7; 10 bases line up with TRBD2. Trimming cost V 5 bases and J 9 bases; bases outside gene matches: 4. This CDR3 region has 12 residues.

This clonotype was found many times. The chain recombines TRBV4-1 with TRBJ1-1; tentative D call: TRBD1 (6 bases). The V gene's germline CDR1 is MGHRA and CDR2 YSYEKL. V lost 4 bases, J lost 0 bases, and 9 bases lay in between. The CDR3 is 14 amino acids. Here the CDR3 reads CASSRTVLNTEAFF. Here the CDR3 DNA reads TGCGCCAGCAGCCGGACAGTTTTGAACACTGAAGCTTTCTTT.

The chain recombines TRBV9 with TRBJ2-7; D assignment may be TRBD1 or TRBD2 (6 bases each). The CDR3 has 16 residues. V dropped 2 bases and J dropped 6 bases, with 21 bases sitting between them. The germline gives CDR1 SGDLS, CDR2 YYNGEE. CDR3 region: CASSVGSGQPLGEQYF. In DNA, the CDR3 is TGTGCCAGCAGCGTCGGTAGCGGACAGCCCTTAGGCGAGCAGTACTTC.

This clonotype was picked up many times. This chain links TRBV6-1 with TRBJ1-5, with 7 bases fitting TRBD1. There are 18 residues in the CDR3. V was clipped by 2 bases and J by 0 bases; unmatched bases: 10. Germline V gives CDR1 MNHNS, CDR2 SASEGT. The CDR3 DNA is TGTGCCAGCAGTGAAAGGGGAGGACAGGATTATAGCAATCAGCCCCAGCATTTT. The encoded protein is CASSERGGQDYSNQPQHF.

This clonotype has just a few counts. This CDR3 reads CASSPRGPETQYF. In DNA form, the CDR3 reads TGTGCCAGCAGTCCTAGGGGTCCAGAGACCCAGTACTTC. V and J are TRBV6-1 and TRBJ2-5; tentatively, D is TRBD1 (5 bases). Trimming left V 5 bases short and J 4 bases short, with 11 bases between. CDR3 length equals 13 residues. Germline CDR1 MNHNS, CDR2 SASEGT.

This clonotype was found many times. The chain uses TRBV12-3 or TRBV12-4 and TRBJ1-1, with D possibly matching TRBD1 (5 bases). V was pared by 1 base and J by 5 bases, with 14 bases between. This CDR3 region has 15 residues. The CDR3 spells CASSLGGNWWTEAFF. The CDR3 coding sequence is TGTGCCAGCAGTTTAGGGGGCAACTGGTGGACTGAAGCTTTCTTT.

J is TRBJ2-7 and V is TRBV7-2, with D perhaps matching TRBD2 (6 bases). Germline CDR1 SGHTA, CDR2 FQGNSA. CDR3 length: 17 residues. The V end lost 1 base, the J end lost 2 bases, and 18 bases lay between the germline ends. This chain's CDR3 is CASSLGLEISRAYEQYF. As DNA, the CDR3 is TGTGCCAGCAGCTTAGGACTAGAGATCTCTCGCGCCTACGAGCAGTACTTC.

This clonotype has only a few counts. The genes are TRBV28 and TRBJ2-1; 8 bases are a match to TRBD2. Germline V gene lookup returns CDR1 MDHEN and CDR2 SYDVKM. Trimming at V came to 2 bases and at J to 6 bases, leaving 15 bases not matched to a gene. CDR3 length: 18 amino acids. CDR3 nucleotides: TGTGCCAGCAGTTTACCCTCCATTGGAACTAGCGGATCCAATGAGCAGTTCTTC. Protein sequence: CASSLPSIGTSGSNEQFF.

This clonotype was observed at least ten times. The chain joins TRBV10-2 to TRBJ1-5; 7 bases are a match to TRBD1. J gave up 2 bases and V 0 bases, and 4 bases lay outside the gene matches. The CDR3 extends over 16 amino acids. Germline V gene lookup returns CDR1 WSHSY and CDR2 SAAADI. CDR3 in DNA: TGCGCCAGCAGTGAGTCGACAGGGAAAGGCAATCAGCCCCAGCATTTT. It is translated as CASSESTGKGNQPQHF.

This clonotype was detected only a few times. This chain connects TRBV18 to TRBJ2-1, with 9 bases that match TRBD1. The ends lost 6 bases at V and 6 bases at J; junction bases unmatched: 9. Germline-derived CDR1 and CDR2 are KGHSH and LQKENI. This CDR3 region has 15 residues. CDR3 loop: CASSPGTGSFNEQFF. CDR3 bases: TGTGCCAGCTCGCCCGGGACAGGGTCTTTCAATGAGCAGTTCTTC.

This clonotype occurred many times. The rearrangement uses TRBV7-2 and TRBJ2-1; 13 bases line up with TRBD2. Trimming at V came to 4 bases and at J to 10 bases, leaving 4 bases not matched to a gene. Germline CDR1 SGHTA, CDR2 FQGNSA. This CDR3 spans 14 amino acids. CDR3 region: CASSSGLAGKEQFF. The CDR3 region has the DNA TGTGCCAGCAGCTCGGGACTAGCGGGAAAAGAGCAGTTCTTC. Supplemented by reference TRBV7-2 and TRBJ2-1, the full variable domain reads GAGVSQSPSNKVTEKGKDVELRCDPISGHTALYWYRQSLGQGLEFLIYFQGNSAPDKSGLPSDRFSAERTGGSVSTLTIQRTQQEDSAVYLCASSSGLAGKEQFFGPGTRLTVL.